This TCR beta chain was retrieved from a study of cytomegalovirus exposure and HLA in healthy donors. Regarding this clone: Its antigen is not identified.

Whole-study findings and limits: According to a subsequent analysis, TCR clusters from the first cohort were inclined to appear together in the 110 or so validation repertoires.

The CDR3 has 16 amino acids. V trimming: 3 bases; J trimming: 3 bases; junction bases outside the gene matches: 10. The germline gives CDR1 MGHDK, CDR2 SYGVNS. The protocol was immunoSEQ multiplex PCR, while the TCRdb copy is restricted to in-frame clones and leaves out a portion. The repertoire holds tens of thousands of clones, with roughly 89% as singletons. What was sequenced was PBMCs. The chain uses TRBV25-1 and TRBJ1-1; 7 nucleotides align to TRBD1. The TCR was taken from a woman aged 18-29 years in good health and CMV-seropositive. The CDR3 protein is CASSDMTGPGDTEAFF. The CDR3 region has the DNA TGTGCCAGCAGTGACATGACAGGGCCCGGGGACACTGAAGCTTTCTTT.